Below, 2 T cell receptor beta chains from the same sample are listed, as sequenced in a study of CD8 T cells in Susac syndrome. A quantity of about 0.45 to 1 ug RNA underwent reverse transcription using random hexamers. MiXCR, run by TCRdb on the immunoSEQ multiplex PCR reads, gives a single entry per CDR3 protein. The sample shows some 200,000 distinct CDR3 sequences, about 95% of them seen only once. The sequenced sample was CD4+ T cells from PBMCs. These receptors were taken from a human donor in good health.

This chain uses TRBV9 with TRBJ1-5; D unclear. The V gene lost 8 bases and the J gene lost 7 bases, with 7 bases spanning the gap. The CDR3 length is 10 residues. CDR1 is SGDLS, CDR2 YYNGEE, per germline. CDR3 in DNA: TGTGCCAGTCCGAACCAGCCCCAGCATTTT. Residues: CASPNQPQHF.

In this sample, this clonotype turned up once. J is TRBJ2-7 and V is TRBV5-4; tentative D call: TRBD1 (5 bases). The germline V and J ends were trimmed by 0 bases and 3 bases, with 10 bases remaining between them. There are 14 residues in the CDR3. CDR1 SGHNT and CDR2 YYREEE come from the germline V gene (reference sequence). In DNA, the CDR3 is TGTGCCAGCAGCTTGGCCAGGGTAGGCTACGAGCAGTACTTC. This codes for CASSLARVGYEQYF.